The present TCR beta chain was sequenced within a study of blood T cell repertoires in COVID-19. Across the whole study: Sample material is recorded as cDNA or gDNA derived from T cells, B-cell-depleted T cells, or PBMCs.

This clone turned up a few times. Method: immunoSEQ multiplex PCR; TCRdb's copy keeps in-frame clones and lacks some. The table lists just over 150,000 clones, 80% of them singletons. Input material: peripheral blood. The clonotype originates from a man in his sixties with acute or convalescent COVID-19.

Here the CDR3 DNA reads TGTGCCAGCAGCGTAGCTCAGGGGGCTGGTGGCTACACCTTC. It codes for CASSVAQGAGGYTF. The J gene is TRBJ1-2, the V gene TRBV9; 8 positions match TRBD1. This CDR3 comprises 14 residues. The germline CDR1 and CDR2 sequences are SGDLS and YYNGEE. Losses at the gene ends were 0 bases for V and 7 bases for J; bases not matched to a gene: 5.